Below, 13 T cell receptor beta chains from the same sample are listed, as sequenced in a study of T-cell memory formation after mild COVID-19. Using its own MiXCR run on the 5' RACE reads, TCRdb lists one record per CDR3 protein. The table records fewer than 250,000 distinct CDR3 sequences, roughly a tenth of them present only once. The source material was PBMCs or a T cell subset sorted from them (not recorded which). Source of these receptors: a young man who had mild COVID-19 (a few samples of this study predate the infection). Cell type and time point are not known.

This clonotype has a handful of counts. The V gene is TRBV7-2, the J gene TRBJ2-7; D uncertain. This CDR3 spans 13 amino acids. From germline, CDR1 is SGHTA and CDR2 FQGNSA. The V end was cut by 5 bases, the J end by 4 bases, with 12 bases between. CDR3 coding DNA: TGTGCCAGCAGCCGTACGGGCCAATACGAGCAGTACGTC. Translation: CASSRTGQYEQYV.

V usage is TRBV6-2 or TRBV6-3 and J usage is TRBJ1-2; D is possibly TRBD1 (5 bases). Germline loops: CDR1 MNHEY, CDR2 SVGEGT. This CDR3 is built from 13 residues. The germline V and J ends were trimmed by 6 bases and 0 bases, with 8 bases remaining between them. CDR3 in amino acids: CASRQDANYGYTF. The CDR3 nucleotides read TGTGCCAGCAGACAGGACGCTAACTATGGCTACACCTTC.

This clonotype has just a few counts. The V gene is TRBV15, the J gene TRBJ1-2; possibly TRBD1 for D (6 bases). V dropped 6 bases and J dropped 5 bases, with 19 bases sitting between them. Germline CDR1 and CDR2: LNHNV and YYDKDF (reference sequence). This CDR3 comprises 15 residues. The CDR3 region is CATRKTAGGWYGYTF. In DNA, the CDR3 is TGTGCCACCAGGAAAACGGCGGGGGGCTGGTATGGCTACACCTTC.

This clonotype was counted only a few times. The CDR3 bases are TGCAGTGCTAGAACAGGGGGCATTAACTATGGCTACACCTTC. It encodes CSARTGGINYGYTF. The rearrangement joins TRBV20-1 to TRBJ1-2; 9 bases are shared with TRBD1. This CDR3 has 14 residues. Germline CDR1 reads DFQATT; CDR2 reads SNEGSKA (reference sequence). The V and J ends lost 2 bases and 1 base, in that order; junction bases with no gene match: 2.

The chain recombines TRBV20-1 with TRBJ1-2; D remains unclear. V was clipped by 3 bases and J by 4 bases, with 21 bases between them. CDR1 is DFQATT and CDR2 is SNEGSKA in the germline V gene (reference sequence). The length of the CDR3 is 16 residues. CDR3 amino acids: CSASAPEAQTRYGYTF. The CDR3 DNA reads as TGCAGTGCTAGTGCTCCGGAAGCTCAGACTCGCTATGGCTACACCTTC.

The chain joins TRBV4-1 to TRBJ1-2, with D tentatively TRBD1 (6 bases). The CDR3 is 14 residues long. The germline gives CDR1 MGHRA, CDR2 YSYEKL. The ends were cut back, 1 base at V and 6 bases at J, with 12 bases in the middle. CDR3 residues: CASSQVRTADGYTF. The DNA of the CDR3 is TGCGCCAGCAGCCAAGTTCGGACAGCGGATGGCTACACCTTC.

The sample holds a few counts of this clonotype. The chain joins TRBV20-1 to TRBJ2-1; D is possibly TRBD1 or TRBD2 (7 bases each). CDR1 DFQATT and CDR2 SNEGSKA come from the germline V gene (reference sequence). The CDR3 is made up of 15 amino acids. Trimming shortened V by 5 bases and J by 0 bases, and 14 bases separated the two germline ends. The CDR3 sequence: CSAGGGDSSYNEQFF. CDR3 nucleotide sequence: TGCAGTGCTGGAGGGGGGGACAGCTCCTACAATGAGCAGTTCTTC.

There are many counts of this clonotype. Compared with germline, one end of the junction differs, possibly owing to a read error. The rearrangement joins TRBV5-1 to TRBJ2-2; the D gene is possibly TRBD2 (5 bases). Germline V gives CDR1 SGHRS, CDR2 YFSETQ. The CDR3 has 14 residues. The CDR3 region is CASSLAGNTGELFF. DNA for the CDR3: TGTGCCAGCAGTTTGGCGGGGAACACCGGGGAGCTGTTTTTT.

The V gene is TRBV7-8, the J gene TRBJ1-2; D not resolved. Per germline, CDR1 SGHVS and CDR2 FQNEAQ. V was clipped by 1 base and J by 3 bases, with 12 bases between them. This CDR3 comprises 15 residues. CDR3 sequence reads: CASSLGPTLDYGYTF. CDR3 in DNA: TGTGCCAGCAGCTTAGGCCCAACCTTGGACTATGGCTACACCTTC.

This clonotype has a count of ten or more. CDR3 bases: TGCGCCACGGGTGAGGGCGGAAGCACAGATACGCAGTATTTT. This codes for CATGEGGSTDTQYF. This chain connects TRBV5-1 to TRBJ2-3; a weak D match, TRBD2 (5 bases). Germline CDR1 and CDR2: SGHRS and YFSETQ. This CDR3 contains 14 residues. V dropped 9 bases and J dropped 0 bases, with 14 bases sitting between them. Variable domain in full (rest from reference TRBV5-1 and TRBJ2-3): KAGVTQTPRYLIKTRGQQVTLSCSPISGHRSVSWYQQTPGQGLQFLFEYFSETQRNKGNFPGRFSGRQFSNSRSEMNVSTLELGDSALYLCATGEGGSTDTQYFGPGTRLTVL.

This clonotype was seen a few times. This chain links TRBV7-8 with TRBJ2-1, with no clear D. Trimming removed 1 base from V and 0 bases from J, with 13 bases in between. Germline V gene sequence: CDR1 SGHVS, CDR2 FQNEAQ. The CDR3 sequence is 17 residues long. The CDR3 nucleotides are TGTGCCAGCAGCTTAGGGGCTTGGCGGAGCTCCTACAATGAGCAGTTCTTC. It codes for CASSLGAWRSSYNEQFF.

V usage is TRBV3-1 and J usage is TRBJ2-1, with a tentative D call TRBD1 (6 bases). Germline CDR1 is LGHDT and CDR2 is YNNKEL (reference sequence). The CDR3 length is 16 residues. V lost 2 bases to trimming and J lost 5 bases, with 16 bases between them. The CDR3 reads CASSQMGAVLNNEQFF. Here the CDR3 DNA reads TGTGCCAGCAGCCAAATGGGGGCTGTCTTGAACAATGAGCAGTTCTTC.

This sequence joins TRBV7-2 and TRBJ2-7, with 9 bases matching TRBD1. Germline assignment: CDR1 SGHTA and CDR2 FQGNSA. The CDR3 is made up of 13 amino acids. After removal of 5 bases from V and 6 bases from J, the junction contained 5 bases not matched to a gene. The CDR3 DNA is TGTGCCAGCAGCCCGGGGACAGGGCGCGAGCAGTACTTC. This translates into CASSPGTGREQYF.